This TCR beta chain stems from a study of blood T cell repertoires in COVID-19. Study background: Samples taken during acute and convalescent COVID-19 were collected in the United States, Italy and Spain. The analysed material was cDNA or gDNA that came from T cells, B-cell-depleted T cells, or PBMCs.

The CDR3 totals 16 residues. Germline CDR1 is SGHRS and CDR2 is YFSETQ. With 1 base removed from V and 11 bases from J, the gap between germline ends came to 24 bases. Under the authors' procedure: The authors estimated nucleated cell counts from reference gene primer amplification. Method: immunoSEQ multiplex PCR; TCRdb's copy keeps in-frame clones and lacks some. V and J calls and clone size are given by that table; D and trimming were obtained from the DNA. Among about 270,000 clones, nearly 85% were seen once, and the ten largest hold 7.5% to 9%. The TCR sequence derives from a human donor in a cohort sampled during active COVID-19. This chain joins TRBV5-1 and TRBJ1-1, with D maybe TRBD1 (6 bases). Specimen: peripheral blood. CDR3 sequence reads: CASSLTRLAGATNAFF. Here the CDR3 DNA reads TGCGCCAGCAGCTTGACAAGGTTAGCAGGGGCCACGAACGCTTTCTTT.